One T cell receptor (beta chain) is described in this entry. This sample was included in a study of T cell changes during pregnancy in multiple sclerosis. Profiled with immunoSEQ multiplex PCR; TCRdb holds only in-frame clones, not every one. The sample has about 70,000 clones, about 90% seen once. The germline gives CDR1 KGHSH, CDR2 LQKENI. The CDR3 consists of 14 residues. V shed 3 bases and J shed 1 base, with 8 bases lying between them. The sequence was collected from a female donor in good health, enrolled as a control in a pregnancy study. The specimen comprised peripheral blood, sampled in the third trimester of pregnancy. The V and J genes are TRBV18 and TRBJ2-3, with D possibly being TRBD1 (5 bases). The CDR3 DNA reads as TGTGCCAGCTCACCGACAGTACGCACAGATACGCAGTATTTT. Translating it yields CASSPTVRTDTQYF.